This TCR beta chain was captured in a study of T cells in Graves' hyperthyroidism and ophthalmopathy. The source material, RNA transcripts, was used to amplify TCR beta CDR3 regions. In the first-round RT-PCR of the TCR CDR3, the HTBI primer set was used. One entry per CDR3 protein results from TCRdb running MiXCR on the multiplex PCR reads. This table holds about 700,000 distinct CDR3 sequences, 40% to 55% found once. Researchers barred patients who had uncontrolled infection, other autoimmune disease, pregnancy or lactation. This CDR3 is built from 15 residues. The V gene lost 6 bases and the J gene lost 5 bases, with 19 bases spanning the gap. The germline CDR1 and CDR2 sequences are SNHLY and FYNNEI.

This clonotype was sampled from an adult man with Graves' disease, either hyperthyroidism or ophthalmopathy (not recorded which). The chain couples TRBV2 to TRBJ2-5; D gene ambiguous. The sequenced sample was peripheral blood or thyroid tissue (not recorded which). CDR3 nucleotide sequence: TGTGCCAGCAGCTCCCTAGAAGAGTGGTCCGAGACCCAGTACTTC. Translation gives CASSSLEEWSETQYF.